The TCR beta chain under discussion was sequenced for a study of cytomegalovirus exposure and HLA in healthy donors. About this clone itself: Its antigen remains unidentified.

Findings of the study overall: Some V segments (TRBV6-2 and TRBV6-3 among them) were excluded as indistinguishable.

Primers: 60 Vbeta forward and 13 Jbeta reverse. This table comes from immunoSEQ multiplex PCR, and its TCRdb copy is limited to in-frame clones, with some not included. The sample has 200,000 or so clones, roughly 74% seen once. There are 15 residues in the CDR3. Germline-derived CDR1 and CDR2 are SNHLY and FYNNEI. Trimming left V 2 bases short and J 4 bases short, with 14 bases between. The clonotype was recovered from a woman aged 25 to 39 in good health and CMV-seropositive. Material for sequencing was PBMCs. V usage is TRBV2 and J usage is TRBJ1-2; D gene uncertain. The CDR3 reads CASSESAGLGYGYTF. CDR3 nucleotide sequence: TGTGCCAGCAGTGAATCGGCAGGTCTTGGCTATGGCTACACCTTC.